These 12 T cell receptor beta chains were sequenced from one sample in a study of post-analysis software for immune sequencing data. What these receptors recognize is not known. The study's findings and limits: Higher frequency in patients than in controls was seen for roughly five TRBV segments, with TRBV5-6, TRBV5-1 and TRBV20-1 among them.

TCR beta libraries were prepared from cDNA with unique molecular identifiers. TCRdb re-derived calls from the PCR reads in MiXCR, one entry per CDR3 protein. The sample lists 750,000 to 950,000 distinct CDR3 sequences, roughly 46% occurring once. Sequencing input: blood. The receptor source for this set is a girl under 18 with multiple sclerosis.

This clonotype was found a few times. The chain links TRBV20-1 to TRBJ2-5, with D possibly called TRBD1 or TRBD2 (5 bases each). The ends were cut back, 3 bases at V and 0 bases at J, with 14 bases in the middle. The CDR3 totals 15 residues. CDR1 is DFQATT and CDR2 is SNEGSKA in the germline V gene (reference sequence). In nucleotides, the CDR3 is TGCAGTGCTAGCCCGGGACGGATGTACCAAGAGACCCAGTACTTC. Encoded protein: CSASPGRMYQETQYF.

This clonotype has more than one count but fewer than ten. The CDR3 here is CASSQGWNQPQHF. Written as DNA, the CDR3 is TGTGCCAGCAGCCAGGGTTGGAATCAGCCCCAGCATTTT. The gene calls are TRBV14 and TRBJ1-5; D gene unclear. Germline CDR1 is SGHDN and CDR2 is FVKESK. The CDR3 length is 13 residues. Deletions cut 3 bases from V and 4 bases from J, with 7 bases between.

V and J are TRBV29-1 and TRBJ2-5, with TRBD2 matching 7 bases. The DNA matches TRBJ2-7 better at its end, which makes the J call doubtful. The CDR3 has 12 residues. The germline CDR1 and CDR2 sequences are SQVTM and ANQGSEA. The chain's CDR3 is CSGGGSPYEQYF. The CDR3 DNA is TGCAGCGGTGGCGGGAGCCCTTACGAGCAGTACTTC.

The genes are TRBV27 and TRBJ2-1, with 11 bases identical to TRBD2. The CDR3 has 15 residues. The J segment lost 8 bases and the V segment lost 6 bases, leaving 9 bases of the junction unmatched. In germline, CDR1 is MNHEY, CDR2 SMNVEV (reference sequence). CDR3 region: CASRPITSGSYEQFF. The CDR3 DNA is TGTGCCAGCAGACCAATAACTAGCGGGAGTTATGAGCAGTTCTTC.

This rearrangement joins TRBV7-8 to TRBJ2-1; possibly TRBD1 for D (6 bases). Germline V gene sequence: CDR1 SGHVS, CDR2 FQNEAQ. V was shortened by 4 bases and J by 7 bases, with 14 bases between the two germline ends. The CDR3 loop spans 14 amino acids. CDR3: CASSSSTGLNEQFF. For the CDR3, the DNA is TGTGCCAGCAGCTCTTCTACAGGGTTGAATGAGCAGTTCTTC.

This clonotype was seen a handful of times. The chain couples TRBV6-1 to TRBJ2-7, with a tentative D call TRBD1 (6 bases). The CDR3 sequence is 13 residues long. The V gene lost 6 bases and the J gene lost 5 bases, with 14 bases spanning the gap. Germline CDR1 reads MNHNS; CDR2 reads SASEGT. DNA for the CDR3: TGTGCCAGCAGGCCCTGGACAGTAGACGAGCAGTACTTC. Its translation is CASRPWTVDEQYF.

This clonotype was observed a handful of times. The CDR3 nucleotides are TGTGCCAGCAGCCAAGATCTAGCGGGAGAGCTGGGAGAGACCCAGTACTTC. Translated: CASSQDLAGELGETQYF. V and J are TRBV4-2 and TRBJ2-5, with 10 bases that match TRBD2. The CDR3 spans 17 residues. V lost 0 bases and J lost 4; bases outside the gene matches: 8. Germline CDR1 is LGHNA and CDR2 is YNFKEQ.

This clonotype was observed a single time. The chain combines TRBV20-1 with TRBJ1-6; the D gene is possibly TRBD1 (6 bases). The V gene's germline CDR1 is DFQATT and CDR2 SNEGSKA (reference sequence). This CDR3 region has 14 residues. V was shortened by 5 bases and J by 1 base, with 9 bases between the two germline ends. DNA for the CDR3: TGCAGTGCTCCAGGGGTGTCCTATAATTCACCCCTCCACTTT. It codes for CSAPGVSYNSPLHF.

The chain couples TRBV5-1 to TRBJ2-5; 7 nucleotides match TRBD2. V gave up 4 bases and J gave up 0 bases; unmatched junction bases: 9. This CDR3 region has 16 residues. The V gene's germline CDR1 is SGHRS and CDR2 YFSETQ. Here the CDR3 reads CASSLRLAEYQETQYF. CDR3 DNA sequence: TGCGCCAGCAGCCTAAGACTAGCAGAGTACCAAGAGACCCAGTACTTC. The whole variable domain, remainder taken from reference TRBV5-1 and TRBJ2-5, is KAGVTQTPRYLIKTRGQQVTLSCSPISGHRSVSWYQQTPGQGLQFLFEYFSETQRNKGNFPGRFSGRQFSNSRSEMNVSTLELGDSALYLCASSLRLAEYQETQYFGPGTRLLVL.

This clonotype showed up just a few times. Written as DNA, the CDR3 is TGTGCCATCAGTGAGCTGTCTTTTAACTATGGCTACACCTTC. Translated: CAISELSFNYGYTF. The chain carries TRBV10-3 and TRBJ1-2; D is ambiguous. This CDR3 is 14 amino acids long. Germline V gene data show CDR1 as ENHRY and CDR2 as SYGVKD. The V end was cut by 2 bases, the J end by 1 base, with 8 bases between.

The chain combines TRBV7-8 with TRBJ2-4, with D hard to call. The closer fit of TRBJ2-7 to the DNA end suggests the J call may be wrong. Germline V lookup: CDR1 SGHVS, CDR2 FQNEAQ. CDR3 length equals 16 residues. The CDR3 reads CASSSMSILLSYEQYF. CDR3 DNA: TGTGCCAGCAGCTCGATGAGCATTCTTCTCTCCTACGAGCAGTACTTC.

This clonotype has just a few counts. For the CDR3, the DNA is TGTGCCACCAGTGATCGGCGGAACACAGATACGCAGTATTTT. Translation: CATSDRRNTDTQYF. V is TRBV24-1 and J is TRBJ2-3; D is undetermined. Trimming took 3 bases from V and 2 from J, leaving 8 bases between them. The CDR3 has 14 amino acids. The V gene's germline CDR1 is KGHDR and CDR2 SFDVKD.